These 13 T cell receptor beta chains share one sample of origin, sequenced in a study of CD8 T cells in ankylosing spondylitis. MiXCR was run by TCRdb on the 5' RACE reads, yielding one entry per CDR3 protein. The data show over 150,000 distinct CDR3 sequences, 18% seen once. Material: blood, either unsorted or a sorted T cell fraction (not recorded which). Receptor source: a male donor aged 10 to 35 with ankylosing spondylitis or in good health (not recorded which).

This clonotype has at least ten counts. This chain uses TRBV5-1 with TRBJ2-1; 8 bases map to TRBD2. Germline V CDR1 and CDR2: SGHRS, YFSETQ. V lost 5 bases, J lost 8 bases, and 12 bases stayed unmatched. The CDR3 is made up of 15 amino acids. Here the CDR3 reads CASREGSGSIDEQFF. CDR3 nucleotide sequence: TGCGCCAGCAGAGAGGGAAGCGGGAGTATCGATGAGCAGTTCTTC.

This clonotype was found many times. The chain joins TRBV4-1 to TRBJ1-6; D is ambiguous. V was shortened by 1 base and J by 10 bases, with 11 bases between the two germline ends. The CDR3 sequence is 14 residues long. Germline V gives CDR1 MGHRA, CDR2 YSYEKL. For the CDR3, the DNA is TGCGCCAGCAGCCAAGTAGGCATAATGTCACCCCTCCACTTT. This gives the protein CASSQVGIMSPLHF.

CDR3 sequence: CSARVTETQYF. The CDR3 DNA reads as TGCAGTGCTAGGGTTACGGAGACCCAGTACTTC. The chain uses TRBV20-1 and TRBJ2-5; D call uncertain. Trimming shortened V by 3 bases and J by 5 bases, and 7 bases separated the two germline ends. The CDR3 extends over 11 amino acids. Germline lookup yields CDR1 DFQATT and CDR2 SNEGSKA (reference sequence).

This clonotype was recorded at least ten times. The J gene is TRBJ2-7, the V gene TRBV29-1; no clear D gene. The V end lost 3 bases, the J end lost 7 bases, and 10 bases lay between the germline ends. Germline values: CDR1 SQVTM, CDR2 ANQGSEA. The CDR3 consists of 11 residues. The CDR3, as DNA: TGCAGCGTTGAGAACTGGGAAGAGCAGTACTTC. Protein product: CSVENWEEQYF.

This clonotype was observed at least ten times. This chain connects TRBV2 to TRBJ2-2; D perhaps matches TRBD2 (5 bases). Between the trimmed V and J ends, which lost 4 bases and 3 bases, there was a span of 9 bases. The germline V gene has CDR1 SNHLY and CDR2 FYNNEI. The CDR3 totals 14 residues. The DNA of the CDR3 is TGTGCCAGCAGTGTTGGACTGTACACCGGGGAGCTGTTTTTT. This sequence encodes CASSVGLYTGELFF.

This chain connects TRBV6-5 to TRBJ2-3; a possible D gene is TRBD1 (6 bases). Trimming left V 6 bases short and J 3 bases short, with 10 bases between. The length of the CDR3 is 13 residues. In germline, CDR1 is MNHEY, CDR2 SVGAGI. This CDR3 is CASRKQGTDTQYF. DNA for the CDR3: TGTGCCAGCAGGAAACAGGGAACAGATACGCAGTATTTT.

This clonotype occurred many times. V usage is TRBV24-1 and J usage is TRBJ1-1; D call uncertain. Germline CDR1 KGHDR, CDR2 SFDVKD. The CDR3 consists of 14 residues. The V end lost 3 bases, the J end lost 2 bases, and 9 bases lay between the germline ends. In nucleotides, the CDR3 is TGTGCCACCAGTGATGGGTTGTATAACACTGAAGCTTTCTTT. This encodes CATSDGLYNTEAFF.

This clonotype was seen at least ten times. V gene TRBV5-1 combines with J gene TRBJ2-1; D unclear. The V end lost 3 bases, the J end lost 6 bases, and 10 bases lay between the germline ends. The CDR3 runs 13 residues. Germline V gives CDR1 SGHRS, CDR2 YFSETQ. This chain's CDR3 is CASSSLRVNEQFF. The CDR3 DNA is TGCGCCAGCAGCTCACTTAGGGTCAATGAGCAGTTCTTC.

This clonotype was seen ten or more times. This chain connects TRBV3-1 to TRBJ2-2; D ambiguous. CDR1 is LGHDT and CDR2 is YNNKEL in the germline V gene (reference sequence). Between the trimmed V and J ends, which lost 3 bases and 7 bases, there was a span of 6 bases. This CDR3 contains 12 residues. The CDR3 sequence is CASSQAYGELFF. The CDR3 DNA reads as TGTGCCAGCAGCCAGGCGTACGGGGAGCTGTTTTTT. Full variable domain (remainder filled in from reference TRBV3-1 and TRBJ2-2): DTAVSQTPKYLVTQMGNDKSIKCEQNLGHDTMYWYKQDSKKFLKIMFSYNNKELIINETVPNRFSPKSPDKAHLNLHINSLELGDSAVYFCASSQAYGELFFGEGSRLTVL.

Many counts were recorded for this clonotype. CDR3 DNA sequence: TGTGCCAGCAGCCAACAGGGGGCCCAAGAGACCCAGTACTTC. Translation: CASSQQGAQETQYF. The chain recombines TRBV11-2 with TRBJ2-5, with 9 bases aligning to TRBD1. V was clipped by 5 bases and J by 1 base; unmatched bases: 2. This CDR3 comprises 14 residues. Germline V CDR1 and CDR2: SGHAT, FQNNGV.

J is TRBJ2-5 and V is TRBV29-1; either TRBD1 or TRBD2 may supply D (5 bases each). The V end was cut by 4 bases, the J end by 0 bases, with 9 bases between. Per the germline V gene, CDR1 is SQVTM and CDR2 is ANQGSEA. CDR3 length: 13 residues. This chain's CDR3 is CSVGGANQETQYF. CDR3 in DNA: TGCAGCGTTGGAGGGGCTAACCAAGAGACCCAGTACTTC.

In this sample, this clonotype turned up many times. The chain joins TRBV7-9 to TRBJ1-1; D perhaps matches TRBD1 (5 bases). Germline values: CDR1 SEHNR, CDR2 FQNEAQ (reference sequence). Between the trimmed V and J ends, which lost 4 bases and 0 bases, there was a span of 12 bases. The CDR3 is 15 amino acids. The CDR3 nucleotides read TGTGCCAGCAGCTCAGGGCTCGCTATGAACACTGAAGCTTTCTTT. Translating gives CASSSGLAMNTEAFF.

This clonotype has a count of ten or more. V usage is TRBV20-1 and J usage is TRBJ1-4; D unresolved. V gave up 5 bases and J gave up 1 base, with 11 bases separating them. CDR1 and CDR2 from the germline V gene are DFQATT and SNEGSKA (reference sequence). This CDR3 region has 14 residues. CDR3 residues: CSALKGQTNEKLFF. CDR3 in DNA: TGCAGTGCTTTGAAAGGGCAAACTAATGAAAAACTGTTTTTT.